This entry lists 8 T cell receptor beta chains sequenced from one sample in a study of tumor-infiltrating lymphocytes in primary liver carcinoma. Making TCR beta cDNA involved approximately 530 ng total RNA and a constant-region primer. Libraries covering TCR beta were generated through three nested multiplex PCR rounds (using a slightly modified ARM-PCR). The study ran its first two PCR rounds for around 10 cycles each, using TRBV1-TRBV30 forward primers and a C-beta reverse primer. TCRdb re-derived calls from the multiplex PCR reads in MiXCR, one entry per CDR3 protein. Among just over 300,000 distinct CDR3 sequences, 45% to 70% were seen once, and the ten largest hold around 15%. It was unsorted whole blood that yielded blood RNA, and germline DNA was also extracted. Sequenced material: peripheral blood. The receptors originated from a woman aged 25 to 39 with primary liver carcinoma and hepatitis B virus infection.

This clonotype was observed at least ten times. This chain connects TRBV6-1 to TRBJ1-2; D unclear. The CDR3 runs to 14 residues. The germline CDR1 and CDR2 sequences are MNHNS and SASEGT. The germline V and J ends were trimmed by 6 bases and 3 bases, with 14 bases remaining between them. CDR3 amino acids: CASRNPGRDYGYTF. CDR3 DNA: TGTGCCAGCAGGAACCCGGGGAGAGACTATGGCTACACCTTC.

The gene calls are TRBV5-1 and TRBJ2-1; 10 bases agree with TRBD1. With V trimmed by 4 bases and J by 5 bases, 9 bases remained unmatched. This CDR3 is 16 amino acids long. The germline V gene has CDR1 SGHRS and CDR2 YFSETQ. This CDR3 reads CASSTRTGGNNNEQFF. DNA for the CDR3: TGCGCCAGCAGCACCCGGACAGGGGGTAACAACAATGAGCAGTTCTTC.

The CDR3 DNA is TGTGCCAGCAGCTTGTTTAGCGGTCACAACACCGGGGAGCTGTTTTTT. Its translation is CASSLFSGHNTGELFF. The V gene is TRBV5-6, the J gene TRBJ2-2, with D perhaps TRBD2 (6 bases). This CDR3 spans 16 amino acids. V was clipped by 1 base and J by 2 bases, with 12 bases between them. CDR1 is SGHDT, CDR2 YYEEEE, per germline.

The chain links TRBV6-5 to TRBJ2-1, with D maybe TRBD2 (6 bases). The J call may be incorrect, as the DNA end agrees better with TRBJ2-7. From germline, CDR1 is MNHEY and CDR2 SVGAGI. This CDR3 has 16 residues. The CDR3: CASTLQTNGSHYEQYF. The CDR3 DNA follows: TGTGCCAGCACTCTACAAACTAACGGGAGTCATTACGAGCAGTACTTC.

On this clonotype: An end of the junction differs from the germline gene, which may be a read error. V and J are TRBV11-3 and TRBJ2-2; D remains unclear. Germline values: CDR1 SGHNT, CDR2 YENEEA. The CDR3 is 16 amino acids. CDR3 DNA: TGCGCCAGCAGCTTTCAACTAAGGTTTACGTCCTGGGAGCTGTTTTTT. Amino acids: CASSFQLRFTSWELFF.

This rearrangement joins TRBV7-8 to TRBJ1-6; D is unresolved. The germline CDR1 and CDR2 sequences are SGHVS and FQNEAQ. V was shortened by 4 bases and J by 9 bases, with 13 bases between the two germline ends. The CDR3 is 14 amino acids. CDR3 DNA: TGTGCCAGCAGCTCATGGCCCACCCCTTCACCCCTCCACTTT. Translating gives CASSSWPTPSPLHF.

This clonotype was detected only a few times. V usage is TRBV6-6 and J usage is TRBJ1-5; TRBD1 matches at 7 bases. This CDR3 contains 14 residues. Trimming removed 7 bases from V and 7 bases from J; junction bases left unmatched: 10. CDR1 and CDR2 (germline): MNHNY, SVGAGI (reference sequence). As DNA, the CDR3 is TGTGCCAGCACCAGGACAGGACAGGAACAGCCCCAGCATTTT. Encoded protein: CASTRTGQEQPQHF.

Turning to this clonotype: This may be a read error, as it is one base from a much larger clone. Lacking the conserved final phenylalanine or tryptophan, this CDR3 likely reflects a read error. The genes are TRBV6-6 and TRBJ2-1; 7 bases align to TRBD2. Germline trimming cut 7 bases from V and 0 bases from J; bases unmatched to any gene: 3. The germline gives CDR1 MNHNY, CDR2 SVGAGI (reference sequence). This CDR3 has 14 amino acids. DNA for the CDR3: TGTGCCAGCAAACTAGCGAGCTCCTACAATGAGCAGTTCCTC. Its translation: CASKLASSYNEQFL.